This section outlines one T cell receptor (beta chain) sequence together with its context. Trimming pared 6 bases from V and 7 bases from J, leaving 10 bases between. The CDR3 consists of 11 residues. CDR1 SQVTM and CDR2 ANQGSEA come from the germline V gene. The sample comes from a study of blood T cells in healthy people across ages. A second PCR of roughly 7 to 11 cycles used a sample-barcoded 5' primer and a J-beta primer mix. TCRdb itself ran the 5' RACE reads through MiXCR, one entry per CDR3 protein. Seen here are about 680,000 distinct CDR3 sequences, approximately 50% observed once, and the top ten hold roughly 34%.

The V and J genes are TRBV29-1 and TRBJ2-1; no clear D. Source material: blood. The TCR was taken from a woman aged 55-70 years in good health. The DNA for the CDR3 is TGCAGCGTGTCACCTGGGAATGAGCAGTTCTTC. Translated, it gives CSVSPGNEQFF.